Below, one TCR beta chain is given with its context. Its target is unknown. Alongside a J-beta primer mix, a sample-barcoded 5' primer served in a second PCR lasting about 7 to 12 cycles. Every cDNA molecule carried a tag from a template-switch adaptor bearing 12 random nucleotides. All samples yielded 2.5 million or more CDR3-containing paired-end reads. TCRdb called the 5' RACE reads again in MiXCR, with one record for every CDR3 protein. The sample yields about 1,400,000 distinct CDR3 sequences, approximately 63% seen once. This sample stems from a study of blood T cells in healthy people across ages. General study results and limits: The recorded TCR beta diversity per million T cells decreased in a roughly linear manner with age. A strong correlation was seen between TCR beta diversity and naive T cell percentage.

The sample was blood. The TCR was taken from a man aged 18 to 30 in good health.

CDR3 protein: CASSSNGGENYNEQFF. In nucleotides, the CDR3 is TGTGCCAGCAGTTCGAATGGCGGGGAAAACTACAATGAGCAGTTCTTC. The chain couples TRBV12-3 or TRBV12-4 to TRBJ2-1; a possible D gene is TRBD2 (6 bases). The V gene lost 4 bases and the J gene lost 3 bases, with 16 bases spanning the gap. The CDR3 consists of 16 residues.